The rows below give T cell receptor beta chains drawn from one sample of a study of shared clonotypes between healthy human individuals. Profiled with immunoSEQ multiplex PCR; TCRdb holds only in-frame clones, not every one. Here the sample spans 2 million to 3 million clones, 93% being singletons. Sequenced: naive CD4+ T cells from PBMCs. Receptor source: a man between 18 and 29 years old in good health. Some clones in this sample may be carry-over from other donors' samples. CDR3s include the opening cysteine and the closing phenylalanine or tryptophan. D genes are given only for firm matches. Rows may omit the clone size; those that give it use once, few, many or a size class.

V: TRBV7-2; size: NA; D: TRBD2; J: TRBJ2-7; DNA: TGTGCCAGCAGTCTTATAGCGGGGGCCCGCGAGCAGTACTTC; CDR3: CASSLIAGAREQYF
V: TRBV5-1; size: NA; D: NA; J: TRBJ1-4; DNA: TGCGCCAGCAGCGAGGGACCGAGTAATGAAAAACTGTTTTTT; CDR3: CASSEGPSNEKLFF
V: TRBV4-3; size: once; D: NA; J: TRBJ2-5; DNA: TGCGCCAGCAGCCAAGACGCCCGGCGGGGAGAGACCCAGTACTTC; CDR3: CASSQDARRGETQYF
V: TRBV13; size: NA; D: TRBD1; J: TRBJ1-1; DNA: TGTGCCAGCAGCTTCGGGGACAGGAGGGCCGCTGAAGCTTTCTTT; CDR3: CASSFGDRRAAEAFF
V: TRBV14; size: NA; D: NA; J: TRBJ2-1; DNA: TGTGCCAGCAGCCAAAACCGGGACTACAATGAGCAGTTCTTC; CDR3: CASSQNRDYNEQFF
V: TRBV5-1; size: NA; D: TRBD1; J: TRBJ2-7; DNA: TGCGCCAGCAGCTGGACAGGGGCTTCCTACGAGCAGTACTTC; CDR3: CASSWTGASYEQYF
V: TRBV7-8; size: NA; D: TRBD1; J: TRBJ1-2; DNA: TGTGCCAGCAGCAAGGACAGGTTAGGAGGCTACACCTTC; CDR3: CASSKDRLGGYTF
V: TRBV14; size: NA; D: NA; J: TRBJ1-1; DNA: TGTGCCAGCAGCTTGGTTGGGAGGCAGGACACTGAAGCTTTCTTT; CDR3: CASSLVGRQDTEAFF
V: TRBV28; size: NA; D: NA; J: TRBJ1-2; DNA: TGTGCCAGCAGTCCCCGGACGGCGAACTATGGCTACACCTTC; CDR3: CASSPRTANYGYTF
V: TRBV5-4; size: once; D: TRBD2; J: TRBJ2-3; DNA: TGTGCCAGCAGCTTTATACCGGGACTAGCGGGAGTTTTAGATACGCAGTATTTT; CDR3: CASSFIPGLAGVLDTQYF
V: TRBV4-2; size: NA; D: NA; J: TRBJ1-2; DNA: TGTGCCAGCAGCCAGGGGCCGGGAGTCTATGGCTACACCTTC; CDR3: CASSQGPGVYGYTF
V: TRBV7-9; size: NA; D: NA; J: TRBJ1-2; DNA: TGTGCCAGCACCGACTACGTGGTCGGCAGCTACTATGGCTACACCTTC; CDR3: CASTDYVVGSYYGYTF
V: TRBV9; size: NA; D: TRBD1; J: TRBJ1-1; DNA: TGTGCCAGCAACATGGGACAGGGCGGAGGTAGAGGGGACACTGAAGCTTTCTTT; CDR3: CASNMGQGGGRGDTEAFF
V: TRBV5-6; size: few; D: NA; J: TRBJ1-1; DNA: TGTGCCAGCAGCTTGTGGGGACAAGGGGCCACTGAAGCTTTCTTT; CDR3: CASSLWGQGATEAFF
V: TRBV5-8; size: NA; D: TRBD2; J: TRBJ2-3; DNA: TGTGCCAGCATCCCCGGAACTAGCGGGAGGTGGACAGATACGCAGTATTTT; CDR3: CASIPGTSGRWTDTQYF
V: TRBV2; size: NA; D: NA; J: TRBJ2-5; DNA: TGTGCCAGCACTCGAACCCGTTTAGAGACCCAGTACTTC; CDR3: CASTRTRLETQYF
V: TRBV6-6; size: NA; D: NA; J: TRBJ2-5; DNA: TGTGCCACCTCCCCCAGTGGACAAGAGACCCAGTACTTC; CDR3: CATSPSGQETQYF
V: TRBV6-4; size: NA; D: TRBD2; J: TRBJ2-1; DNA: TGTGCCAGCGCCCCCTTGGCGGGAGTGTACAATGAGCAGTTCTTC; CDR3: CASAPLAGVYNEQFF
V: TRBV18; size: NA; D: TRBD2; J: TRBJ2-1; DNA: TGTGCCAGCTCACCATCCCTAGCGGGAGAAGGCGATGAGCAGTTCTTC; CDR3: CASSPSLAGEGDEQFF
V: TRBV4-1; size: once; D: TRBD2; J: TRBJ2-7; DNA: TGCGCCAGCAGCCACTCACCCCCTACTAGCGGGAGTTTCCACGAGCAGTACTTC; CDR3: CASSHSPPTSGSFHEQYF
V: TRBV5-1; size: NA; D: NA; J: TRBJ2-3; DNA: TGCGCCAGCAGCCTGGAGGGCGGATCGGAGGCAGATACGCAGTATTTT; CDR3: CASSLEGGSEADTQYF
V: TRBV5-8; size: NA; D: NA; J: TRBJ1-5; DNA: TGTGCCAGCAGCTTGGGTAGGGGGGTGGGCAATCAGCCCCAGCATTTT; CDR3: CASSLGRGVGNQPQHF
V: TRBV29-1; size: NA; D: NA; J: TRBJ2-1; DNA: TGCAGCGTTGAGGGCCGACTATCCTACAATGAGCAGTTCTTC; CDR3: CSVEGRLSYNEQFF
V: TRBV29-1; size: NA; D: NA; J: TRBJ2-1; DNA: TGCAGCGCTCCATTACCCGCAATGGATGAGCAGTTCTTC; CDR3: CSAPLPAMDEQFF
V: TRBV27; size: NA; D: NA; J: TRBJ1-1; DNA: TGTGCCAGCAGTTCCCGACAGAAGAACACTGAAGCTTTCTTT; CDR3: CASSSRQKNTEAFF
V: TRBV28; size: NA; D: NA; J: TRBJ1-2; DNA: TGTGCCAGCCAATCCGCAAGTGACTATGGCTACACCTTC; CDR3: CASQSASDYGYTF
V: TRBV19; size: NA; D: NA; J: TRBJ2-2; DNA: TGTGCCAGTAGTAAGGGGGAGGGCCGGGGCACCGGGGAGCTGTTTTTT; CDR3: CASSKGEGRGTGELFF
V: TRBV29-1; size: NA; D: NA; J: TRBJ2-3; DNA: TGCAGCGTTGAATGGTGGGAAGATACGCAGTATTTT; CDR3: CSVEWWEDTQYF
V: TRBV4-1; size: NA; D: NA; J: TRBJ1-2; DNA: TGCGCCAGCAGTCGTCCGGGGGGGAACTATGGCTACACCTTC; CDR3: CASSRPGGNYGYTF
V: TRBV5-1; size: NA; D: NA; J: TRBJ1-4; DNA: TGCGCCAGCAGCCCCGACCCTGGGGGGGCAAGTGAAAAACTGTTTTTT; CDR3: CASSPDPGGASEKLFF
V: TRBV7-8; size: NA; D: NA; J: TRBJ2-7; DNA: TGTGCCAGCAGCTTAGCTGAGGGGTCGCAGTACTTC; CDR3: CASSLAEGSQYF